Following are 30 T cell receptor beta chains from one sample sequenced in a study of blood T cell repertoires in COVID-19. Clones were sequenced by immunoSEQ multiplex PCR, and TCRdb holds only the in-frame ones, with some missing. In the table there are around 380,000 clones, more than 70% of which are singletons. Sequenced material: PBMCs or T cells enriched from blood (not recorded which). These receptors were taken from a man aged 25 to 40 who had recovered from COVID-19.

The CDR3 here is CASSPWGLETQYF. The CDR3 coding sequence is TGTGCCAGCAGCCCGTGGGGCTTGGAGACCCAGTACTTC. The chain uses TRBV11-2 and TRBJ2-5; a possible D gene is TRBD1 (5 bases). Deletions cut 5 bases from V and 5 bases from J, with 12 bases between. This CDR3 contains 13 residues. Germline-derived CDR1 and CDR2 are SGHAT and FQNNGV. The variable domain in full, completed from reference TRBV11-2 and TRBJ2-5, reads EAGVAQSPRYKIIEKRQSVAFWCNPISGHATLYWYQQILGQGPKLLIQFQNNGVVDDSQLPKDRFSAERLKGVDSTLKIQPAKLEDSAVYLCASSPWGLETQYFGPGTRLLVL.

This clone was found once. The CDR3 DNA reads as TGTGCCAGCGGATTACAGGGTGCACAGCCCCAGCATTTT. It specifies CASGLQGAQPQHF. This rearrangement joins TRBV5-8 to TRBJ1-5, with D perhaps TRBD1 (6 bases). Germline loops: CDR1 SGHTS, CDR2 YDEGEE. The CDR3 loop spans 13 amino acids. Trimming left V 7 bases short and J 7 bases short, with 15 bases between.

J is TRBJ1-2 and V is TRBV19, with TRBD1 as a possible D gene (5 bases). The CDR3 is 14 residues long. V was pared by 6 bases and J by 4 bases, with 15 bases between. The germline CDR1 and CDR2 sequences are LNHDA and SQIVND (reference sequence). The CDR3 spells CASRFRQTTYGYTF. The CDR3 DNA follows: TGTGCCAGTAGGTTTCGACAGACAACCTATGGCTACACCTTC.

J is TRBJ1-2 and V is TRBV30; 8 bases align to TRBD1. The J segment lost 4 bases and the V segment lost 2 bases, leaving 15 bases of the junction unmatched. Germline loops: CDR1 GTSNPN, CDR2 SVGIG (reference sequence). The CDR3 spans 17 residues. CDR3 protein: CAWSRRLNLQGGYGYTF. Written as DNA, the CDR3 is TGTGCCTGGAGTAGACGTCTAAACCTACAGGGGGGCTATGGCTACACCTTC.

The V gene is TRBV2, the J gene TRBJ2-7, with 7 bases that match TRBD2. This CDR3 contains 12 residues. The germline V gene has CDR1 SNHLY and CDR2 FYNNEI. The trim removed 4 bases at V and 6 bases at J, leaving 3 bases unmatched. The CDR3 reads CASSGTSGEQYF. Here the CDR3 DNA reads TGTGCCAGCAGTGGGACTAGTGGCGAGCAGTACTTC.

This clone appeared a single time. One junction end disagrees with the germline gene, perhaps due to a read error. The CDR3 is CAISAPGQPVLGF. Here the CDR3 DNA reads TGTGCCATCAGTGCCCCGGGACAGCCCGTTCTCGGCTTC. The J gene is TRBJ2-7, the V gene TRBV10-3; TRBD1 matches 7 bases. CDR1 is ENHRY, CDR2 SYGVKD, per germline. The CDR3 totals 13 residues.

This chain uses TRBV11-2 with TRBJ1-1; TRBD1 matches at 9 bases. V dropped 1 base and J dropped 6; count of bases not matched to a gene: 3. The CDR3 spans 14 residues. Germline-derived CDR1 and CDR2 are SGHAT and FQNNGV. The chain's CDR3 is CASSLGTGVSEAFF. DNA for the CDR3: TGTGCCAGCAGCTTAGGGACAGGGGTATCTGAAGCTTTCTTT.

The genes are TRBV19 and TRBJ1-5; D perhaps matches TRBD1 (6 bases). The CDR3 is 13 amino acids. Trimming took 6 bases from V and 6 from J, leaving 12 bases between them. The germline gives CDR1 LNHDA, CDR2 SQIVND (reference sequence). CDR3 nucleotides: TGTGCCAGTAGACAGGGTATGAGTCAGCCCCAGCATTTT. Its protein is CASRQGMSQPQHF.

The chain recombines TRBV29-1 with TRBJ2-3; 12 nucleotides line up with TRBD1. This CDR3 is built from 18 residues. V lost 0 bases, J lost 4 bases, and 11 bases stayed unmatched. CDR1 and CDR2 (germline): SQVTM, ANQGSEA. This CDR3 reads CSVEEGTGGAGAADTQYF. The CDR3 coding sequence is TGCAGCGTTGAAGAGGGGACAGGGGGCGCAGGGGCGGCAGATACGCAGTATTTT.

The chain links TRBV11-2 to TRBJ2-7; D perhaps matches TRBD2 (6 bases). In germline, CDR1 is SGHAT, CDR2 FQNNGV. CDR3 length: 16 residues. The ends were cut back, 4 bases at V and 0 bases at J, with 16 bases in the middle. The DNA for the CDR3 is TGTGCCAGCAGCTCCAACGGGGGACCCGGCTCCTACGAGCAGTACTTC. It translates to CASSSNGGPGSYEQYF.

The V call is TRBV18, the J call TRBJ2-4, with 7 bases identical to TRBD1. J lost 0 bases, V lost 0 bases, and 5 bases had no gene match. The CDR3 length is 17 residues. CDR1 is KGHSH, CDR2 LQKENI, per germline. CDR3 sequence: CASSPPGQSLAKNIQYF. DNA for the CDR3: TGTGCCAGCTCACCACCGGGACAGAGCCTAGCCAAAAACATTCAGTACTTC. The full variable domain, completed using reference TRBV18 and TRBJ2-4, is NAGVMQNPRHLVRRRGQEARLRCSPMKGHSHVYWYRQLPEEGLKFMVYLQKENIIDESGMPKERFSAEFPKEGPSILRIQQVVRGDSAAYFCASSPPGQSLAKNIQYFGAGTRLSVL.

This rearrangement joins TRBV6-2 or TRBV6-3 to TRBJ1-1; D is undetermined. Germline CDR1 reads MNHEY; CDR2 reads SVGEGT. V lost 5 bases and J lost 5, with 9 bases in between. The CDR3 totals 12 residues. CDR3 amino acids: CASSMSGTEAFF. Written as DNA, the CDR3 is TGTGCCAGCAGTATGAGCGGGACTGAAGCTTTCTTT.

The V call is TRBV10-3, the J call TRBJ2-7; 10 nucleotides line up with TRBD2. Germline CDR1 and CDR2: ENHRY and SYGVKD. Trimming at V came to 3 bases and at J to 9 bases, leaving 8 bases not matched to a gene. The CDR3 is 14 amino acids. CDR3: CAISDSSGGATQYF. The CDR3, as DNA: TGTGCCATCAGTGATAGCAGCGGGGGGGCAACGCAGTACTTC.

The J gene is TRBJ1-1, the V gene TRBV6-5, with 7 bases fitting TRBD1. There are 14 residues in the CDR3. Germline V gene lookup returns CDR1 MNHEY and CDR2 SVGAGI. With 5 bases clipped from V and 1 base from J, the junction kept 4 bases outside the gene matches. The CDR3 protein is CASSPGQPNTEAFF. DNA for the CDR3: TGTGCCAGCAGTCCGGGACAGCCGAACACTGAAGCTTTCTTT.

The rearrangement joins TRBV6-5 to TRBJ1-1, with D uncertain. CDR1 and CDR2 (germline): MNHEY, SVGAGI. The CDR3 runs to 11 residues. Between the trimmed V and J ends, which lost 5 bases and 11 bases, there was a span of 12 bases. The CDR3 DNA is TGTGCCAGCAGTAGACGAGGTGAGGCTTTCTTT. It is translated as CASSRRGEAFF.

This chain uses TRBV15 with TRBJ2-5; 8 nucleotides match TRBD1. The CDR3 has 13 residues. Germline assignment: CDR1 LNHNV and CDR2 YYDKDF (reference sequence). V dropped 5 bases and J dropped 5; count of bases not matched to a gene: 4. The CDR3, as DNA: TGTGCCACCAGCTACAGGGGGATGGAGACCCAGTACTTC. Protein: CATSYRGMETQYF.

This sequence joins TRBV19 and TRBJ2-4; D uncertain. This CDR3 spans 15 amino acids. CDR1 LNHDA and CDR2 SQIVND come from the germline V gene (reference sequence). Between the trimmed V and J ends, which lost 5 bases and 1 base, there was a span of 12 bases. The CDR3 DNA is TGTGCCAGTAGTCCATGGGCGAACGCCAAAAACATTCAGTACTTC. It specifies CASSPWANAKNIQYF.

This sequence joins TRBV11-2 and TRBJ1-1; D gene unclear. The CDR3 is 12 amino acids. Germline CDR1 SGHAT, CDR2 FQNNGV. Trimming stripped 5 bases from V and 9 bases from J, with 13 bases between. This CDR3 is CASSPLIYQAFF. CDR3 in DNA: TGTGCCAGCAGCCCACTCATCTACCAAGCTTTCTTT.

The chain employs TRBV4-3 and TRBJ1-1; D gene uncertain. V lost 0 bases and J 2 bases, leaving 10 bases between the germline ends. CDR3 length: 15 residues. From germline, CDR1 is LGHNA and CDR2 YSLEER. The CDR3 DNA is TGCGCCAGCAGCCAAGATCCGCAGACAAACACTGAAGCTTTCTTT. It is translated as CASSQDPQTNTEAFF.

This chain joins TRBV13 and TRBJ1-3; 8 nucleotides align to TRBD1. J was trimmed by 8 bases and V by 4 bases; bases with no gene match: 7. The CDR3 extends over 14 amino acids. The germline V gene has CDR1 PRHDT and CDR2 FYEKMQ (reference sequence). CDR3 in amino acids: CASSSRGQEHTIYF. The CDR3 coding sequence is TGTGCCAGCAGCTCTCGGGGACAGGAACACACCATATATTTT.

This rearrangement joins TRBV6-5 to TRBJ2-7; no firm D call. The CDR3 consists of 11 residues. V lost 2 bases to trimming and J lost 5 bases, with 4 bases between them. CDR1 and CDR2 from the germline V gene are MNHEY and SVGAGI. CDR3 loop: CASSYPDEQYF. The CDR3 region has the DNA TGTGCCAGCAGTTACCCGGACGAGCAGTACTTC.

CDR3 DNA: TGTGCCAGCAGTTACAAGGACAGCACCCAGCCCCAGCATTTT. This gives the protein CASSYKDSTQPQHF. This sequence joins TRBV27 and TRBJ1-5; TRBD1 might be the D (6 bases). The CDR3 runs 14 residues. The germline gives CDR1 MNHEY, CDR2 SMNVEV (reference sequence). V was shortened by 4 bases and J by 7 bases, with 14 bases between the two germline ends.

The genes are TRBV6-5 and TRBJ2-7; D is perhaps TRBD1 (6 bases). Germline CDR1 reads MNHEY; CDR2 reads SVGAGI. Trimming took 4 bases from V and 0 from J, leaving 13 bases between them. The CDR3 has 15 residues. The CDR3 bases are TGTGCCAGCAGTTCCCCCGGGACAACCTCCTACGAGCAGTACTTC. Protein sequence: CASSSPGTTSYEQYF.

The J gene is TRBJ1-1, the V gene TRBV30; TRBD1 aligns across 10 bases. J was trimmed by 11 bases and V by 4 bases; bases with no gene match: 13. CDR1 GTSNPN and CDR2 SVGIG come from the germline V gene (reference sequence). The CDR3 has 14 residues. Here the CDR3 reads CAWTPPGQGIAAFF. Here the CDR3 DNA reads TGTGCCTGGACCCCCCCGGGACAGGGGATCGCGGCTTTCTTT.

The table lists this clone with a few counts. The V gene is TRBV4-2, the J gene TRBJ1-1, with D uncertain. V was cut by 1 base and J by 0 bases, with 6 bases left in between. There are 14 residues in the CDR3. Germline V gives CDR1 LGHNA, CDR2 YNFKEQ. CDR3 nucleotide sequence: TGTGCCAGCAGCCAAGCAACACTGAACACTGAAGCTTTCTTT. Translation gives CASSQATLNTEAFF.

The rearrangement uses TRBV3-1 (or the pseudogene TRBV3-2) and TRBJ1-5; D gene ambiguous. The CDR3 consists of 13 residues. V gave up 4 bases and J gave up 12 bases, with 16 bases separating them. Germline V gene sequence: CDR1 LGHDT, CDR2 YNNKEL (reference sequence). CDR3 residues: CASSRETEGNQHF. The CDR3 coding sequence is TGTGCCAGCAGCCGAGAAACGGAGGGAAACCAGCATTTT.

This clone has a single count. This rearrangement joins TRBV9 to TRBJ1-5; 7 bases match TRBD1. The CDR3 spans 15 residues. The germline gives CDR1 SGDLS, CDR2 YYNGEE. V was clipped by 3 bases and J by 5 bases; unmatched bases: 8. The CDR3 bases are TGTGCCAGCAGCGGTGGGGACAGTGGAGATCAGCCCCAGCATTTT. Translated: CASSGGDSGDQPQHF.

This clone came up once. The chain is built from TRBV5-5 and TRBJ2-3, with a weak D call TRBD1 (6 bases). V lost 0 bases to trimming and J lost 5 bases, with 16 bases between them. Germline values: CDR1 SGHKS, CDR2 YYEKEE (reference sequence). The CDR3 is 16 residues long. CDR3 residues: CASSLEDRQGIDTQYF. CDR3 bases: TGTGCCAGCAGCTTGGAGGATCGTCAGGGGATAGATACGCAGTATTTT.

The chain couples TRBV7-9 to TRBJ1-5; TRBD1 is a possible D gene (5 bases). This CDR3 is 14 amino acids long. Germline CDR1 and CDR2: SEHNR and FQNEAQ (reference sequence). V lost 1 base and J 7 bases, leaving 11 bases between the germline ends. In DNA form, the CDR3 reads TGTGCCAGCAGCTTAGAAGGGGTGGAACAGCCCCAGCATTTT. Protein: CASSLEGVEQPQHF.

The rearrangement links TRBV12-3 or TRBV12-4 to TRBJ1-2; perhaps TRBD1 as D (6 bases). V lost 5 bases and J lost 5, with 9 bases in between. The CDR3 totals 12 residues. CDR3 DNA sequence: TGTGCCAGCAGTCACACAGGGTATGGCTACACCTTC. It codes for CASSHTGYGYTF.